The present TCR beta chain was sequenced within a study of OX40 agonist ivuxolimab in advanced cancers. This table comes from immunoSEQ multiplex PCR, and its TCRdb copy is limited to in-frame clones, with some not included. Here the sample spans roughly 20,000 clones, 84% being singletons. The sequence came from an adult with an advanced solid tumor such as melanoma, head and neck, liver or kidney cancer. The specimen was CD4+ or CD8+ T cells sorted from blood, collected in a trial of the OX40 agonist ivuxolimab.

CDR3 sequence (DNA): TGTGCCTGGAGACGGGACGAGAACACCGGGGAGCTGTTTTTT. This encodes CAWRRDENTGELFF. The chain couples TRBV30 to TRBJ2-2, with D possibly being TRBD1 or TRBD2 (5 bases each). Germline V CDR1 and CDR2: GTSNPN, SVGIG (reference sequence). The ends were cut back, 3 bases at V and 1 base at J, with 9 bases in the middle. This CDR3 has 14 amino acids.